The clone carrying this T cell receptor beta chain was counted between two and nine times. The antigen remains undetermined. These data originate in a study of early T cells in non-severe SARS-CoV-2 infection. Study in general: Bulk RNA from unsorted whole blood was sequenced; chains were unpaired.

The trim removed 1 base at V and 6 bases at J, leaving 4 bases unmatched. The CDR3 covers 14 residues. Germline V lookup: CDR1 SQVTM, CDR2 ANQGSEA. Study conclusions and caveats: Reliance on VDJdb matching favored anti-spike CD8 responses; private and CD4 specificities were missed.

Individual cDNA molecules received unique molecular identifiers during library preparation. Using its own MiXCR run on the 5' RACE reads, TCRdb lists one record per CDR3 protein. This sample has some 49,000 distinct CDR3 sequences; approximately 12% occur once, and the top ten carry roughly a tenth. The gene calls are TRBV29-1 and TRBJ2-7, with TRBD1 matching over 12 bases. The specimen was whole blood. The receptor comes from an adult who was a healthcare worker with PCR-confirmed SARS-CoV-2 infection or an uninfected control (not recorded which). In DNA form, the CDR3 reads TGCAGCGTTGAAGTTGGGACAGGGGGCAGCGAGCAGTACTTC. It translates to CSVEVGTGGSEQYF.